The 24 T cell receptor beta chains below were found in one sample sequenced in a study of T cells of healthy individuals. TCRdb passed the 5' RACE reads through MiXCR, listing each CDR3 protein once. The repertoire includes about 57,000 distinct CDR3 sequences, 15% to 20% of them detected once, and around 4.6% sits in the top ten. Every receptor here comes from a human donor in good health.

This clonotype was observed at least ten times. The junction and the germline gene differ at one end; a read error may be behind it. The chain joins TRBV20-1 to TRBJ1-2, with TRBD1 as a possible D gene (6 bases). Germline assignment: CDR1 DFQATT and CDR2 SNEGSKA (reference sequence). The CDR3 spans 12 residues. The CDR3 DNA reads as TGCAGTGCCAGAGAGAACAGGGCGACCTACACCTTC. Amino acids: CSARENRATYTF.

This clonotype was seen at least ten times. The J gene is TRBJ1-4, the V gene TRBV20-1, with D uncertain. Trimming shortened V by 3 bases and J by 0 bases, and 5 bases separated the two germline ends. The CDR3 is 13 amino acids. Germline V lookup: CDR1 DFQATT, CDR2 SNEGSKA (reference sequence). The CDR3 loop is CSASPSTNEKLFF. The DNA of the CDR3 is TGCAGTGCTAGCCCGTCAACTAATGAAAAACTGTTTTTT.

This clonotype was seen many times. This chain links TRBV9 with TRBJ1-1; D remains ambiguous. Trimming removed 0 bases from V and 1 base from J, with 7 bases in between. Per germline, CDR1 SGDLS and CDR2 YYNGEE. This CDR3 is 14 amino acids long. This CDR3 reads CASSVGAANTEAFF. The CDR3 DNA reads TGTGCCAGCAGCGTAGGCGCAGCGAACACTGAAGCTTTCTTT.

This clonotype was seen once. The gene calls are TRBV7-3 and TRBJ2-7, with D maybe TRBD1 (8 bases). This CDR3 has 13 amino acids. The ends were cut back, 4 bases at V and 6 bases at J, with 13 bases in the middle. The germline CDR1 and CDR2 sequences are SGHTA and FQGTGA. DNA of the CDR3: TGTGCCAGCAGCTCAACAGGGGGGGGCGAGCAGTACTTC. Its translation is CASSSTGGGEQYF.

This clonotype appeared many times. As DNA, the CDR3 is TGTGCCAGCAGCGCCCTCGGGGGCAACTATGGCTACACCTTC. It encodes CASSALGGNYGYTF. The chain has TRBV11-2 and TRBJ1-2; a weak D match, TRBD1 (6 bases). The CDR3 is 14 amino acids. Germline CDR1 and CDR2: SGHAT and FQNNGV. Trimming took 5 bases from V and 2 from J, leaving 12 bases between them.

This clonotype has at least ten counts. This chain joins TRBV4-1 and TRBJ2-5; D is undetermined. Trimming took 0 bases from V and 7 from J, leaving 9 bases between them. The CDR3 has 13 residues. Germline V gene lookup returns CDR1 MGHRA and CDR2 YSYEKL. In DNA, the CDR3 is TGCGCCAGCAGCCAAGATCTACGAAGGACCCAGTACTTC. This sequence encodes CASSQDLRRTQYF.

Many counts were recorded for this clonotype. The V call is TRBV20-1, the J call TRBJ2-7; tentative D call: TRBD2 (6 bases). V was cut by 3 bases and J by 4 bases, with 13 bases left in between. CDR1 is DFQATT, CDR2 SNEGSKA, per germline (reference sequence). This CDR3 is 13 amino acids long. The CDR3 nucleotides are TGCAGTGCTAGGTCGAGCGGGTTGTACGAGCAGTACTTC. Translating gives CSARSSGLYEQYF.

This clonotype was detected many times. V gene TRBV9 combines with J gene TRBJ1-5; D unclear. The CDR3 is 13 residues long. The germline CDR1 and CDR2 sequences are SGDLS and YYNGEE. Deletions cut 1 base from V and 5 bases from J, with 7 bases between. For the CDR3, the DNA is TGTGCCAGCAGCGTAACCCCTGATCAGCCCCAGCATTTT. Translated, it gives CASSVTPDQPQHF.

This clonotype occurred many times. This chain uses TRBV29-1 with TRBJ2-7, with D hard to call. This CDR3 is 10 amino acids long. Trimming removed 5 bases at V and 4 bases at J, with 6 bases between. From germline, CDR1 is SQVTM and CDR2 ANQGSEA. The CDR3 spells CSVIEYEQYF. The DNA of the CDR3 is TGCAGCGTTATCGAGTACGAGCAGTACTTC.

Here the CDR3 reads CASSISGTVATQYF. The CDR3 DNA follows: TGCGCCAGCAGCATCTCCGGGACAGTCGCGACCCAGTACTTC. The chain uses TRBV5-1 and TRBJ2-5; 7 nucleotides agree with TRBD1. Per germline, CDR1 SGHRS and CDR2 YFSETQ. V shed 4 bases and J 7 bases; nucleotides not matched to a gene: 10. The CDR3 is made up of 14 amino acids.

This clonotype was detected many times. V gene TRBV10-3 combines with J gene TRBJ1-3; 7 bases map to TRBD1. The CDR3 is made up of 15 amino acids. J gave up 5 bases and V 5 bases, and 9 bases lay outside the gene matches. From germline, CDR1 is ENHRY and CDR2 SYGVKD. The CDR3 is CAISSDRVVRNTIYF. The DNA of the CDR3 is TGTGCCATCAGTTCCGACAGGGTAGTTCGAAACACCATATATTTT.

The V and J genes are TRBV9 and TRBJ2-1; possibly TRBD2 for D (5 bases). This CDR3 is built from 13 residues. The V end lost 2 bases, the J end lost 9 bases, and 12 bases lay between the germline ends. Per germline, CDR1 SGDLS and CDR2 YYNGEE. The CDR3 region is CASSVSGEGEQFF. The CDR3 DNA reads TGTGCCAGCAGCGTTTCAGGAGAGGGTGAGCAGTTCTTC.

This clonotype was seen at least ten times. The rearrangement links TRBV2 to TRBJ1-6; 9 nucleotides agree with TRBD1. V gave up 5 bases and J gave up 15 bases; unmatched junction bases: 14. The CDR3 is made up of 15 amino acids. In germline, CDR1 is SNHLY, CDR2 FYNNEI. CDR3 amino acids: CASSPGQGLSRLLHF. DNA for the CDR3: TGTGCCAGCAGTCCGGGACAGGGTTTAAGTCGTCTCCTCCACTTT.

This clonotype was counted once. The chain joins TRBV27 to TRBJ1-5, with 9 bases identical to TRBD1. Trimming at V came to 2 bases and at J to 4 bases, leaving 3 bases not matched to a gene. Germline V gene sequence: CDR1 MNHEY, CDR2 SMNVEV (reference sequence). This CDR3 contains 15 residues. CDR3 region: CASSLTGGLNQPQHF. DNA of the CDR3: TGTGCCAGCAGTTTAACAGGGGGCCTTAATCAGCCCCAGCATTTT.

The V call is TRBV28, the J call TRBJ2-7; D is unresolved. Trimming removed 4 bases at V and 0 bases at J, with 13 bases between. This CDR3 is built from 15 residues. Germline values: CDR1 MDHEN, CDR2 SYDVKM. The CDR3: CASSSEPDSSYEQYF. The DNA for the CDR3 is TGTGCCAGCAGTTCAGAGCCCGACTCCTCCTACGAGCAGTACTTC.

This clonotype was seen at least ten times. V is TRBV2 and J is TRBJ1-5; D is unresolved. The V gene's germline CDR1 is SNHLY and CDR2 FYNNEI. V lost 3 bases to trimming and J lost 0 bases, with 6 bases between them. CDR3 size: 14 residues. CDR3 sequence (DNA): TGTGCCAGCAGTGACCTTAATAGCAATCAGCCCCAGCATTTT. Amino acids: CASSDLNSNQPQHF.

This clonotype was counted ten times or more. V is TRBV19 and J is TRBJ2-1; D possibly corresponds to TRBD2 (6 bases). From germline, CDR1 is LNHDA and CDR2 SQIVND (reference sequence). The V end lost 1 base, the J end lost 7 bases, and 14 bases lay between the germline ends. The CDR3 spans 15 residues. CDR3 DNA: TGTGCCAGTAGTATAGGTCAGGGAGGAAATAATGAGCAGTTCTTC. Amino acid sequence: CASSIGQGGNNEQFF.

Only a few counts were recorded for this clonotype. The chain joins TRBV5-6 to TRBJ1-4; TRBD1 aligns across 10 bases. V lost 4 bases to trimming and J lost 7 bases; unmatched junction nucleotides: 7. The CDR3 has 15 amino acids. The germline V gene has CDR1 SGHDT and CDR2 YYEEEE. Here the CDR3 reads CASSPTGGFLEKLFF. In DNA form, the CDR3 reads TGTGCCAGCAGCCCGACAGGGGGCTTTCTTGAAAAACTGTTTTTT.

This clonotype was detected only a few times. V usage is TRBV28 and J usage is TRBJ1-4; the D is unclear. The germline CDR1 and CDR2 sequences are MDHEN and SYDVKM. Trimming pared 3 bases from V and 8 bases from J, leaving 19 bases between. The CDR3 totals 16 residues. For the CDR3, the DNA is TGTGCCAGCAGTTTTAATAGGGCTACAACTCGGGAAAAACTGTTTTTT. Protein sequence: CASSFNRATTREKLFF.

There are a few counts of this clonotype. The chain recombines TRBV4-1 with TRBJ1-4; possible D gene TRBD1, 5 bases. Germline V gives CDR1 MGHRA, CDR2 YSYEKL. This CDR3 is built from 17 residues. V lost 1 base and J lost 7, with 19 bases in between. The CDR3 loop is CASSQVKLQAQGEKLFF. CDR3 nucleotides: TGCGCCAGCAGCCAAGTCAAACTACAGGCCCAGGGTGAAAAACTGTTTTTT.

The chain is built from TRBV24-1 and TRBJ2-7; the match to TRBD2 covers 9 bases. Germline CDR1 is KGHDR and CDR2 is SFDVKD. The CDR3 contains 18 residues. V lost 4 bases, J lost 4 bases, and 16 bases stayed unmatched. The CDR3 sequence: CATSDKRALFSGRYEQYF. The CDR3 coding sequence is TGTGCCACCAGTGACAAGCGTGCCCTCTTTAGCGGGAGATACGAGCAGTACTTC.

V usage is TRBV6-4 and J usage is TRBJ2-1, with TRBD2 matching over 8 bases. This CDR3 has 15 amino acids. V gave up 0 bases and J gave up 8 bases; unmatched junction bases: 6. Germline CDR1 reads MRHNA; CDR2 reads SNTAGT. The CDR3 spells CASSDSTGGSDEQFF. The CDR3 DNA sequence: TGTGCCAGCAGTGACTCAACGGGAGGGAGTGATGAGCAGTTCTTC.

At least ten counts were recorded for this clonotype. The chain carries TRBV6-5 and TRBJ2-7, with 13 bases lining up with TRBD2. With V trimmed by 5 bases and J by 2 bases, 3 bases remained unmatched. This CDR3 is 15 amino acids long. Germline V gene data show CDR1 as MNHEY and CDR2 as SVGAGI. CDR3 in amino acids: CASSQGLAGAYEQYF. CDR3 DNA sequence: TGTGCCAGCAGTCAAGGACTAGCGGGAGCCTACGAGCAGTACTTC.

The sample holds many counts of this clonotype. This chain uses TRBV28 with TRBJ2-1, with TRBD2 identical over 12 bases. There are 16 residues in the CDR3. Trimming cost V 5 bases and J 7 bases; bases outside gene matches: 9. Germline CDR1 reads MDHEN; CDR2 reads SYDVKM. DNA for the CDR3: TGTGCCAGCAGTCCGACTCCTAGCGGGGGGGCAAATGAGCAGTTCTTC. The encoded protein is CASSPTPSGGANEQFF.